This T cell receptor beta chain derives from a study of blood T cell repertoires in COVID-19. Study overall: Samples came from the United States, Italy and Spain, spanning acute and convalescent COVID-19. Nucleic acid was either cDNA or gDNA, and it came from T cells, B-cell-depleted T cells, or PBMCs.

Per the study methods: Counts of nucleated cells, estimated from reference gene primer amplification, were obtained. Sequencing was performed with immunoSEQ multiplex PCR; in TCRdb, only in-frame clones are kept and a portion is missing. D and trimming come from the DNA, and the V and J calls and clone size come from that table. In the table there are over 100,000 clones, approximately 85% of which are singletons. Trimming removed 7 bases from V and 1 base from J, with 14 bases in between. The V gene's germline CDR1 is SGDLS and CDR2 YYNGEE. The CDR3 is 14 amino acids. This clonotype originated in a man aged 65 to 85 with acute or convalescent COVID-19. The chain employs TRBV9 and TRBJ1-1, with D perhaps TRBD1 (5 bases). Sequenced input: peripheral blood. CDR3 nucleotide sequence: TGTGCCAGCGGGGGGGATCAGTGGAACACTGAAGCTTTCTTT. It codes for CASGGDQWNTEAFF.